This T cell receptor beta chain derives from a study of vaccination and CD4 T cells after COVID-19. About the research overall: The peptides that stimulated the cells were overlapping spike peptides from SARS-CoV-2, HCoV-NL63, HCoV-OC43 and HCoV-229E.

The length of the CDR3 is 12 residues. Germline lookup yields CDR1 MNHNS and CDR2 SASEGT. V was pared by 2 bases and J by 8 bases, with 9 bases between. Study-wide results and limits: SARS-CoV-2-reactive clonotypes rose nonsignificantly, with the median going from approximately 21 to 40.

Sequenced with the Oncomine TCR Beta short-read assay was DNA taken from cultured CD4+ T cells. TCRdb reprocessed the PCR reads via MiXCR and lists one record per CDR3 protein. The top ten clones hold approximately 13% of a sample with about 21,000 distinct CDR3 sequences, 40% to 50% of them seen once. Treatment: roughly 10-day PBMC culture with coronavirus spike peptide pools or control peptides (ViraFEST assay). Spanning March to December 2020, the positive PCR dates came before US Alpha, Beta and Delta variants. Negative selection was the method that isolated CD4+ T cells after 10 days of culture. On this clonotype itself: Its target is unknown.

The source is a human donor with COVID-19. Sequenced material: cultured CD4+ T cells from blood. The gene calls are TRBV6-1 and TRBJ1-1; possibly TRBD1 for D (5 bases). CDR3 DNA sequence: TGTGCCAGCAGTGAATCCTGGGGGGAAGCTTTCTTT. Its protein is CASSESWGEAFF.